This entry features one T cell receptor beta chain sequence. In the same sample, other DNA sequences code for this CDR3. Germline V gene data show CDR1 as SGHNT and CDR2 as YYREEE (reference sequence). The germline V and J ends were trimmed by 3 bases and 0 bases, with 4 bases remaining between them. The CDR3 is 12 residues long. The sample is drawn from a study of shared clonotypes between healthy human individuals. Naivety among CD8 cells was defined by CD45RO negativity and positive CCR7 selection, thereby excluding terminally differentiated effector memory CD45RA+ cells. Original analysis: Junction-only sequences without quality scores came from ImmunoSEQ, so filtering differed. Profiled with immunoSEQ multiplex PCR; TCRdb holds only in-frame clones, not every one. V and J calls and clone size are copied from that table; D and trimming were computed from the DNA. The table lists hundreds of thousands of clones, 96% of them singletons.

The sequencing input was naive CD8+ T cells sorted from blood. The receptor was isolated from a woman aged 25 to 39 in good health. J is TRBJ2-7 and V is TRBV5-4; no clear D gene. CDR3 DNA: TGTGCCAGCAGCTCCGGCTCCTACGAGCAGTACTTC. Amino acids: CASSSGSYEQYF. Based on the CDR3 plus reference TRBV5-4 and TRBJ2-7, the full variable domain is ETGVTQSPTHLIKTRGQQVTLRCSSQSGHNTVSWYQQALGQGPQFIFQYYREEENGRGNFPPRFSGLQFPNYSSELNVNALELDDSALYLCASSSGSYEQYFGPGTRLTVT.